The clone carrying this T cell receptor (beta chain) was seen more than once but under ten times. Antigen: not known. These data come from a study of T cell repertoires in cytomegalovirus infection. Study overall: HLA-B-restricted CMV epitopes that are well studied were used alongside recently identified HLA-C-restricted ones. Public TCR beta signatures were indicative of both CMV infection and a matching HLA type. Broader study findings: Carriage of CMV together with the relevant HLA was identifiable through cumulative public TCR beta family frequency. HLA-C-restricted CMV-specific TCR beta clonotypes were dominant in the ex vivo response.

TCRdb re-derived calls from the reads in MiXCR, one entry per CDR3 protein. The table has hundreds of thousands of distinct CDR3 sequences, approximately 33% seen once; the top ten hold about 20%. This receptor was taken from a human donor in good health (CMV status not recorded). Some clones in this sample may be carry-over from other donors' samples. The source material was cultured PBMCs, sampled from culture after CMV antigen stimulation.

CDR3 region: CASSEDSLNEKLFF. The CDR3 DNA reads as TGTGCCAGCAGTGAGGACAGTTTGAATGAAAAACTGTTTTTT. The chain recombines TRBV6-1 with TRBJ1-4; perhaps TRBD1 as D (6 bases). CDR1 is MNHNS, CDR2 SASEGT, per germline. The V end was cut by 3 bases, the J end by 5 bases, with 10 bases between. The CDR3 has 14 residues.